What follows is one T cell receptor (beta chain) and its context. Germline-derived CDR1 and CDR2 are LNHDA and SQIVND (reference sequence). This CDR3 spans 16 amino acids. V lost 8 bases, J lost 3 bases, and 20 bases lay in between. Repertoires were generated with immunoSEQ multiplex PCR, while TCRdb's copy carries only in-frame clones and drops some. The sample has roughly 28,000 clones, 70% to 80% seen once. Sampling times: baseline, cycle 4 day 1, cycle 7 day 1. These data are taken from a study of OX40 agonist ivuxolimab in advanced cancers. The wider study: Prior therapy, whether anti-PD-1, anti-PD-L1 or anti-CTLA-4, was allowed, and about 39% had some. One hepatocellular carcinoma and a couple of cutaneous melanoma patients partially responded.

This rearrangement joins TRBV19 to TRBJ1-5; TRBD1 might be the D (6 bases). This sequence was found in an adult with an advanced solid tumor such as melanoma, head and neck, liver or kidney cancer. Sequencing was performed on CD4+ or CD8+ T cells sorted from blood, taken in a trial of the OX40 agonist ivuxolimab. The DNA of the CDR3 is TGTGCCAGTCATCCGGGGGGGGCCATATACAATCAGCCCCAGCATTTT. It yields the protein CASHPGGAIYNQPQHF.